These 2 T cell receptor beta chains came from one sample sequenced in a study of breast tumors, draining lymph nodes, adjacent tissues. TCRdb itself ran the multiplex PCR reads through MiXCR, one entry per CDR3 protein. Here the sample spans around 140,000 distinct CDR3 sequences, about 20% being singletons. Samples came from axillary lymph nodes draining the breast cancer. What was sequenced was axillary lymph node tissue. These receptors originate from a female donor with breast cancer. Some clones in this sample may be carry-over from other donors' samples.

This clonotype was counted many times. The rearrangement joins TRBV5-4 to TRBJ2-3; TRBD2 matches 8 bases. The ends lost 4 bases at V and 0 bases at J; junction bases unmatched: 16. Germline CDR1 and CDR2: SGHNT and YYREEE (reference sequence). The CDR3 extends over 19 amino acids. CDR3 amino acids: CASSPYGVAGLTSTDTQYF. The CDR3 coding sequence is TGTGCCAGCAGCCCGTACGGAGTAGCGGGGTTGACTAGCACAGATACGCAGTATTTT.

The chain couples TRBV18 to TRBJ1-4; 7 nucleotides align to TRBD1. This CDR3 contains 13 residues. The V segment lost 2 bases and the J segment 8 bases; nucleotides outside the gene matches: 2. CDR1 and CDR2 (germline): KGHSH, LQKENI. The CDR3 loop reads CASSPRDSEKLFF. CDR3 DNA sequence: TGTGCCAGCTCACCAAGGGACAGCGAAAAACTGTTTTTT.